This T cell receptor beta chain was sequenced during a study of identical twins. TCRdb analysed the 5' RACE reads with MiXCR anew, one entry per CDR3 protein. Of approximately 890,000 distinct CDR3 sequences listed, more than 9% were seen once; the top ten hold under 2%. The germline CDR1 and CDR2 sequences are DFQATT and SNEGSKA (reference sequence). V was cut by 3 bases and J by 7 bases, with 16 bases left in between. This CDR3 is built from 14 residues. The sample was also reused in another study, on yellow fever vaccine responses in identical twins.

The chain couples TRBV20-1 to TRBJ2-1, with D tentatively TRBD1 or TRBD2 (6 bases each). This TCR was recovered from a woman aged 18-29 years in good health. The sample was PBMCs. The CDR3 coding sequence is TGCAGTGCTAGGGACTACCGAGGGGGAAATGAGCAGTTCTTC. Protein sequence: CSARDYRGGNEQFF.